This T cell receptor beta chain was identified in a study of blood T cell repertoires in COVID-19. Study-wide background: The United States, Italy and Spain supplied acute and convalescent COVID-19 samples. The cDNA or gDNA used as material had been derived from T cells, B-cell-depleted T cells, or PBMCs.

Original processing notes: Reference gene primer amplification gave estimated nucleated cell counts. Generated by immunoSEQ multiplex PCR, the TCRdb table keeps only in-frame clones and is missing some. That table supplies the V and J calls and clone size; D and trimming were determined from the DNA. Seen here are under 110,000 clones, around 93% observed once, and the top ten hold 17%. V lost 5 bases and J lost 7; bases outside the gene matches: 14. The CDR3 consists of 16 residues. Germline V CDR1 and CDR2: MNHEY, SMNVEV (reference sequence). This sequence originates from a man between 50 and 59 years old with acute or convalescent COVID-19. Source material: peripheral blood. The chain links TRBV27 to TRBJ2-7; 10 bases line up with TRBD1. The CDR3 sequence: CASSHRDRGTTLEQYF. The CDR3 DNA sequence: TGTGCCAGCAGTCACCGGGACAGGGGCACGACCCTAGAGCAGTACTTC.